This T cell receptor beta chain came from a study of molecular identifiers for immune sequencing clone quantification. In its sample, this clonotype was seen a few times. Germline-derived CDR1 and CDR2 are MNHEY and SVGEGT. The CDR3 contains 16 residues. The V and J ends lost 6 bases and 1 base respectively, with 16 bases between them. From around 20,000 to 1,000,000 sorted cells, naive CD8 libraries were generated with 10%, 30% or 50% RNA. One entry per CDR3 protein results from TCRdb running MiXCR on the PCR reads. The sample has about 640,000 distinct CDR3 sequences, about 20% seen once. This receptor was obtained from a human donor in good health. Some libraries in this study had Jurkat cell RNA spiked in. This rearrangement joins TRBV6-2 or TRBV6-3 to TRBJ1-5; D is uncertain. Sequenced input: naive CD8+ T cells from blood, with Jurkat cell RNA spiked in. Subset described: FACS-sorted CD8+CD4-CCR7+CD45RA+ naive T cells. The DNA of the CDR3 is TGTGCCAGCAGGCTCAATGGAAGGGAAAGCAATCAGCCCCAGCATTTT. This codes for CASRLNGRESNQPQHF.